The 3 T cell receptor beta chains listed next were all sequenced from one sample in a study of blood T cell repertoires in COVID-19. Method: immunoSEQ multiplex PCR; TCRdb's copy keeps in-frame clones and lacks some. The table lists roughly 340,000 clones, 87% of them singletons. The sequenced material came from peripheral blood. These receptors came from a woman aged 45-59 years with COVID-19, enrolled during active disease.

The chain employs TRBV18 and TRBJ2-5; D unresolved. The germline gives CDR1 KGHSH, CDR2 LQKENI. V lost 4 bases and J 0 bases, leaving 6 bases between the germline ends. The CDR3 is made up of 13 amino acids. The chain's CDR3 is CASSRVYQETQYF. CDR3 nucleotide sequence: TGTGCCAGCTCACGAGTATACCAAGAGACCCAGTACTTC. Together with reference TRBV18 and TRBJ2-5, the CDR3 gives the full variable domain: NAGVMQNPRHLVRRRGQEARLRCSPMKGHSHVYWYRQLPEEGLKFMVYLQKENIIDESGMPKERFSAEFPKEGPSILRIQQVVRGDSAAYFCASSRVYQETQYFGPGTRLLVL.

The chain is built from TRBV6-2 or TRBV6-3 and TRBJ2-1; 7 nucleotides line up with TRBD1. J lost 0 bases, V lost 5 bases, and 10 bases had no gene match. From germline, CDR1 is MNHEY and CDR2 SVGEGT. The CDR3 is 17 residues long. CDR3 bases: TGTGCCAGCAGTCCCCGGCCCGGGACAGCCTCCTACAATGAGCAGTTCTTC. The encoded protein is CASSPRPGTASYNEQFF.

This chain connects TRBV5-1 to TRBJ2-1; the D gene is possibly TRBD2 (6 bases). Germline CDR1 SGHRS, CDR2 YFSETQ. The V and J ends lost 5 bases and 4 bases respectively, with 16 bases between them. CDR3 length: 15 amino acids. The CDR3 region is CASSRGGGMYNEQFF. The CDR3 bases are TGCGCCAGCAGTAGGGGTGGAGGGATGTACAATGAGCAGTTCTTC.